The sequence of this T cell receptor beta chain was determined in a study of cytomegalovirus exposure and HLA in healthy donors. The CDR3 length is 14 residues. CDR1 and CDR2 from the germline V gene are WNHNN and SYGVQD (reference sequence). With 5 bases removed from V and 8 bases from J, the gap between germline ends came to 17 bases. The primer mix had 60 Vbeta and 13 Jbeta primers. Here immunoSEQ multiplex PCR was the method, and the copy in TCRdb shows in-frame clones only, minus some. The data hold fewer than 75,000 clones, with over 70% observed a single time. This receptor was identified in a man aged 70-80 years in good health and CMV-seronegative. The rearrangement links TRBV10-1 to TRBJ2-3, with D possibly matching TRBD1 (5 bases). Sample: PBMCs. The CDR3 DNA sequence: TGCGCCAGCAGTCCTATCCTGGGGCCGGGTACGCAGTATTTT. Translation gives CASSPILGPGTQYF.